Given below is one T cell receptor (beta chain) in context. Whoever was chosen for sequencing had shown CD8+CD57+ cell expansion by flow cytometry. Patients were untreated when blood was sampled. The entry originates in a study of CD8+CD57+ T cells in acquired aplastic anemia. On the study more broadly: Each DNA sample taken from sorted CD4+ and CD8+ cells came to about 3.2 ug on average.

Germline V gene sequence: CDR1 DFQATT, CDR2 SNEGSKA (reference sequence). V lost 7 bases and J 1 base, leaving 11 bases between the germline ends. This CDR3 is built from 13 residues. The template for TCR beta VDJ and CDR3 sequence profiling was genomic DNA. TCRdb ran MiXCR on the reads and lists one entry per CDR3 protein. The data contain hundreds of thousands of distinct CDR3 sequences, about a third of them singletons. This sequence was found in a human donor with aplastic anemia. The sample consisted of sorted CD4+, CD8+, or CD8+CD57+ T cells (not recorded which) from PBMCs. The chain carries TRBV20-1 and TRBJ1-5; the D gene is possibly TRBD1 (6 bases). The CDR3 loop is CSVGQTSNQPQHF. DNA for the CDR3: TGCAGTGTTGGACAGACGAGCAATCAGCCCCAGCATTTT.